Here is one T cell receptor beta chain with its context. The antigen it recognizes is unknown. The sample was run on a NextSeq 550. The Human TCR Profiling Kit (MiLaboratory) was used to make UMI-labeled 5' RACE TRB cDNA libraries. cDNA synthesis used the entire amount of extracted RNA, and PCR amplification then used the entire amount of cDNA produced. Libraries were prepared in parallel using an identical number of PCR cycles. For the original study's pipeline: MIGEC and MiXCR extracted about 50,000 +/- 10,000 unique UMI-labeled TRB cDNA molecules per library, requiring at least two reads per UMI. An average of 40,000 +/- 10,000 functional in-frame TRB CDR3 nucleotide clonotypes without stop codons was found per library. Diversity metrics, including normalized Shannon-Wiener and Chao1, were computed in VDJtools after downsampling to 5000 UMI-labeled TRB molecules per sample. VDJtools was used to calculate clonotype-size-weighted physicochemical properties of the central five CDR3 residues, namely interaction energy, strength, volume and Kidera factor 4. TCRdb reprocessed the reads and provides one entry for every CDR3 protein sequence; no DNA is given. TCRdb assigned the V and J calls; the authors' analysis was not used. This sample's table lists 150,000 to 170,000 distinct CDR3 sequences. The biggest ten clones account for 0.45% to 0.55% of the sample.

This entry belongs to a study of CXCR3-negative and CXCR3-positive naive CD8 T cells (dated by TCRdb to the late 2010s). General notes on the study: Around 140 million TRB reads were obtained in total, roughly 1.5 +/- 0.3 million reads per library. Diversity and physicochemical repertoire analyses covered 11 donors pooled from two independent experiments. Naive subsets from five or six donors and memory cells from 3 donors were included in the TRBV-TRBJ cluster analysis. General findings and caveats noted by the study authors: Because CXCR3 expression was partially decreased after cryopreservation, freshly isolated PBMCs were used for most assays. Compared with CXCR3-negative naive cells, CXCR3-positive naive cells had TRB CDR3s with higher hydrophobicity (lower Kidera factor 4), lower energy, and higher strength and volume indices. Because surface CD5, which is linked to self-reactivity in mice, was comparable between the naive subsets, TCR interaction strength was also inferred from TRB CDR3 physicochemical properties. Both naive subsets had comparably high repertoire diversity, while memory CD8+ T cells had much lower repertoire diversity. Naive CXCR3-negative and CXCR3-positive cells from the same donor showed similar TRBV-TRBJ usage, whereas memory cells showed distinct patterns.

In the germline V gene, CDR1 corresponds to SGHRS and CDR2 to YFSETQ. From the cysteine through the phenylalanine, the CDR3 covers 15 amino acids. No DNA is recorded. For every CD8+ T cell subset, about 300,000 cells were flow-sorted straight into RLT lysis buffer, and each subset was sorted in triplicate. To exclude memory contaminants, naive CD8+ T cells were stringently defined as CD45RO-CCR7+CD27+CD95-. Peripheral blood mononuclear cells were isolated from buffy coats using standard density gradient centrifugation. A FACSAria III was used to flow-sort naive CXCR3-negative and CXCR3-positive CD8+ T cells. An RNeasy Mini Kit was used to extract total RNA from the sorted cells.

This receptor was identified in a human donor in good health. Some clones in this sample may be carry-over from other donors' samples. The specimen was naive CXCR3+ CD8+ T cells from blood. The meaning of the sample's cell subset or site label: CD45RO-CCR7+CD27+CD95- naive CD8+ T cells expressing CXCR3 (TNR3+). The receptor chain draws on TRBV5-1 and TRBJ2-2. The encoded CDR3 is CASSLGYGDTGELFF.